The clone carrying this TCR beta chain was seen a few times. Its target is not known. With 4 bases clipped from V and 7 bases from J, the junction kept 8 bases outside the gene matches. This CDR3 has 16 amino acids. CDR1 and CDR2 from the germline V gene are MNHEY and SMNVEV (reference sequence). The PCR was carried out with 60 Vbeta primers and 13 Jbeta primers. TCRdb keeps only in-frame clones here, not all; method: immunoSEQ multiplex PCR. The sample yields around 230,000 clones, 60% to 80% seen once. This specimen comes from a study of cytomegalovirus exposure and HLA in healthy donors. Study outcomes and limitations: TCR beta chains numbering some 160 were designated cytomegalovirus-associated. Published work reported that the classifier diagnosed cytomegalovirus status with high specificity and sensitivity. Presence/absence analyses supposed approximately even sequencing depth among donors. In a later analysis, DRB1 alleles had the most associated TCRs; HLA-C alleles the fewest.

This TCR was sampled from a male donor in good health and CMV-seronegative. Sequencing used PBMCs. The V and J genes are TRBV27 and TRBJ1-4; TRBD1 matches 11 bases. This CDR3 is CASSSPGQGAGEKLFF. In DNA form, the CDR3 reads TGTGCCAGCAGTTCGCCCGGACAGGGGGCGGGTGAAAAACTGTTTTTT.